Shown below are 26 T cell receptor beta chains from a single sample sequenced in a study of T cell responses to AZD1222 COVID-19 vaccine. Sequencing used immunoSEQ multiplex PCR; TCRdb keeps in-frame clones, though not all of them. The sample comprises 90,000 to 140,000 clones, about four fifths of which are singletons, and 5% rests with the top ten. This material consisted of peripheral blood, taken on day 0 of AZD1222 vaccination. These receptors all stem from an adult in good health.

This chain connects TRBV12-3 or TRBV12-4 to TRBJ1-4; D remains ambiguous. The CDR3 runs 13 residues. Trimming stripped 3 bases from V and 7 bases from J, with 9 bases between. CDR3 DNA: TGTGCCAGCAGTTTGGGAGGGCTTGAAAAACTGTTTTTT. Its protein product is CASSLGGLEKLFF.

The chain carries TRBV27 and TRBJ2-7; TRBD1 matches 7 bases. The CDR3 sequence is 16 residues long. The V gene end was trimmed by 6 bases and the J gene end by 6 bases; junction bases not matched to a gene: 17. Germline V CDR1 and CDR2: MNHEY, SMNVEV (reference sequence). This chain's CDR3 is CASSRVGTVGGSEQYF. Written as DNA, the CDR3 is TGTGCCAGCAGCCGAGTTGGGACAGTCGGCGGGTCCGAGCAGTACTTC.

This chain links TRBV6-2 or TRBV6-3 with TRBJ2-2; weak D call: TRBD1 (5 bases). In germline, CDR1 is MNHEY, CDR2 SVGEGT. The CDR3 has 16 amino acids. Trimming shortened V by 2 bases and J by 3 bases, and 13 bases separated the two germline ends. The CDR3 sequence is CASSYKGPADTGELFF. As DNA, the CDR3 is TGTGCCAGCAGTTACAAGGGGCCCGCGGACACCGGGGAGCTGTTTTTT.

The chain has TRBV7-3 and TRBJ1-2; a weak D match, TRBD1 (5 bases). The V end lost 2 bases, the J end lost 0 bases, and 10 bases lay between the germline ends. Germline CDR1 is SGHTA and CDR2 is FQGTGA. CDR3 length: 15 amino acids. In DNA form, the CDR3 reads TGTGCCAGCAGCTTAGGGGGTGCGGCTAACTATGGCTACACCTTC. This sequence encodes CASSLGGAANYGYTF.

As concerns this clone: The junction shows a germline mismatch at one end, possibly a read error. The J gene is TRBJ2-3, the V gene TRBV6-1; D remains ambiguous. The CDR3 has 15 amino acids. Germline V gene sequence: CDR1 MNHNS, CDR2 SASEGT. CDR3 in amino acids: CASSEGPSLLDTQYF. CDR3 bases: TGTGCCAGCAGCGAAGGGCCATCCCTGTTGGATACGCAGTATTTT.

The J gene is TRBJ2-1, the V gene TRBV2; maybe TRBD2 (7 bases). Germline V gene lookup returns CDR1 SNHLY and CDR2 FYNNEI. The germline V and J ends were trimmed by 7 bases and 3 bases, with 16 bases remaining between them. The CDR3 covers 15 residues. In DNA form, the CDR3 reads TGTGCCAGCAAACCTCCGGGGGGCCTCTACAATGAGCAGTTCTTC. It specifies CASKPPGGLYNEQFF.

The V gene is TRBV29-1, the J gene TRBJ1-1; D unresolved. The CDR3 runs 14 residues. V was trimmed by 4 bases and J by 7 bases, leaving 19 bases between them. Germline CDR1 and CDR2: SQVTM and ANQGSEA. CDR3 region: CSVVEMRMYGEAFF. The DNA of the CDR3 is TGCAGCGTTGTGGAAATGAGGATGTATGGTGAAGCTTTCTTT.

The chain is built from TRBV4-3 and TRBJ2-1, with D perhaps assigned TRBD1 or TRBD2 (5 bases each). Germline V CDR1 and CDR2: LGHNA, YSLEER. The V end was cut by 1 base, the J end by 3 bases, with 13 bases between. The CDR3 is made up of 16 amino acids. CDR3 coding DNA: TGCGCCAGCAGCCAAGCGGACTCCACAGGCTACAATGAGCAGTTCTTC. Translated: CASSQADSTGYNEQFF.

This clone was recorded many times. The chain is built from TRBV13 and TRBJ2-3; TRBD2 aligns across 8 bases. CDR1 PRHDT and CDR2 FYEKMQ come from the germline V gene (reference sequence). The CDR3 loop spans 16 amino acids. Trimming took 1 base from V and 1 from J; bases not matched to a gene: 4. CDR3 nucleotides: TGTGCCAGCAGCTTAGCGGGGGGGCCGGGCACAGATACGCAGTATTTT. Residues: CASSLAGGPGTDTQYF.

This chain links TRBV13 with TRBJ2-5; 12 bases fit TRBD1. The V gene's germline CDR1 is PRHDT and CDR2 FYEKMQ (reference sequence). V was pared by 4 bases and J by 6 bases, with 3 bases of the junction left unmatched. The CDR3 runs 14 residues. The CDR3 coding sequence is TGTGCCAGCAGCTGGGGACAGGGGGCAAAGACCCAGTACTTC. This encodes CASSWGQGAKTQYF.

This clone was counted between two and nine times. V is TRBV6-5 and J is TRBJ2-2; 10 nucleotides line up with TRBD2. The CDR3 has 16 residues. The V gene's germline CDR1 is MNHEY and CDR2 SVGAGI. Trimming cost V 2 bases and J 5 bases; bases outside gene matches: 5. The CDR3 is CASSYVAGGTTGELFF. In DNA, the CDR3 is TGTGCCAGCAGTTACGTAGCGGGGGGCACAACCGGGGAGCTGTTTTTT.

CDR3 in amino acids: CASSLIGQGAQETQYF. In DNA form, the CDR3 reads TGTGCCAGCAGCCTTATCGGGCAGGGGGCTCAAGAGACCCAGTACTTC. The chain is built from TRBV7-6 and TRBJ2-5, with 8 bases lining up with TRBD1. Per germline, CDR1 SGHVS and CDR2 FNYEAQ. V was pared by 5 bases and J by 2 bases, with 10 bases of the junction left unmatched. The CDR3 loop spans 16 amino acids.

This chain links TRBV7-9 with TRBJ1-1; TRBD1 agrees at 12 bases. V was pared by 3 bases and J by 4 bases, with 3 bases of the junction left unmatched. Germline loops: CDR1 SEHNR, CDR2 FQNEAQ (reference sequence). The CDR3 has 15 residues. The CDR3 loop reads CASSLGQGAATEAFF. The CDR3 nucleotides are TGTGCCAGCAGCTTGGGACAGGGGGCGGCCACTGAAGCTTTCTTT.

This clone was observed a handful of times. This rearrangement joins TRBV4-3 to TRBJ1-3; D call uncertain. Germline CDR1 reads LGHNA; CDR2 reads YSLEER. The CDR3 consists of 13 residues. V lost 4 bases and J lost 3, with 7 bases in between. The CDR3 coding sequence is TGCGCCAGCAGCCGCCTAGTTGGAAACACCATATATTTT. Its protein is CASSRLVGNTIYF.

This clone appeared a few times. The chain couples TRBV7-9 to TRBJ1-4, with D possibly TRBD1 on 5 matching bases. V dropped 2 bases and J dropped 4 bases, with 11 bases sitting between them. Germline values: CDR1 SEHNR, CDR2 FQNEAQ (reference sequence). The CDR3 spans 15 residues. CDR3 residues: CASSLMTAFNEKLFF. Written as DNA, the CDR3 is TGTGCCAGCAGCTTAATGACAGCATTTAATGAAAAACTGTTTTTT.

The rearrangement joins TRBV2 to TRBJ2-5, with D perhaps TRBD1 or TRBD2 (5 bases each). The CDR3 contains 12 residues. V was clipped by 10 bases and J by 6 bases, with 15 bases between them. Germline V lookup: CDR1 SNHLY, CDR2 FYNNEI. CDR3 nucleotides: TGTGCCACCAGAGAGGGGTCTAAGACCCAGTACTTC. Translation gives CATREGSKTQYF.

This chain connects TRBV18 to TRBJ2-3, with 10 nucleotides matching TRBD2. With 4 bases clipped from V and 0 bases from J, the junction kept 4 bases outside the gene matches. The CDR3 extends over 16 amino acids. Per the germline V gene, CDR1 is KGHSH and CDR2 is LQKENI. In DNA, the CDR3 is TGTGCCAGCTCACTCCAACTAGCGGGGAGCACAGATACGCAGTATTTT. This gives the protein CASSLQLAGSTDTQYF.

The chain has TRBV27 and TRBJ1-3; TRBD1 aligns across 7 bases. The V gene's germline CDR1 is MNHEY and CDR2 SMNVEV (reference sequence). The CDR3 is 14 amino acids. Trimming at V came to 6 bases and at J to 2 bases, leaving 4 bases not matched to a gene. The CDR3 loop reads CASRETGAGNTIYF. The DNA for the CDR3 is TGTGCCAGCAGAGAAACAGGGGCTGGAAACACCATATATTTT.

V is TRBV30 and J is TRBJ2-5, with 7 bases fitting TRBD1. The length of the CDR3 is 15 residues. J lost 2 bases, V lost 1 base, and 7 bases had no gene match. Per the germline V gene, CDR1 is GTSNPN and CDR2 is SVGIG (reference sequence). The CDR3 spells CAWSDQNRGQETQYF. The CDR3 DNA reads TGTGCCTGGAGTGATCAAAACAGGGGACAAGAGACCCAGTACTTC.

This clone came up once. The gene calls are TRBV14 and TRBJ1-2; a possible D gene is TRBD1 (5 bases). Germline-derived CDR1 and CDR2 are SGHDN and FVKESK. V lost 4 bases and J 4 bases, leaving 16 bases between the germline ends. This CDR3 has 15 residues. CDR3 DNA: TGTGCCAGCAGCCCCTACCTAGGGACGGCCTATGGCTACACCTTC. Translated: CASSPYLGTAYGYTF.

This clone was counted a single time. The chain is built from TRBV7-2 and TRBJ1-5; D ambiguous. The CDR3 consists of 15 residues. The germline gives CDR1 SGHTA, CDR2 FQGNSA. The germline V and J ends were trimmed by 5 bases and 4 bases, with 15 bases remaining between them. The CDR3 here is CASSLVALGNQPQHF. The CDR3 nucleotides read TGTGCCAGCAGCCTAGTGGCCCTGGGGAATCAGCCCCAGCATTTT.

The V call is TRBV19, the J call TRBJ1-2; tentative D call: TRBD1 (6 bases). The length of the CDR3 is 14 residues. CDR1 and CDR2 (germline): LNHDA, SQIVND (reference sequence). V was trimmed by 5 bases and J by 6 bases, leaving 16 bases between them. CDR3 sequence reads: CASSPWGQGNGYTF. DNA for the CDR3: TGTGCCAGTAGTCCTTGGGGGCAGGGGAATGGCTACACCTTC.

J is TRBJ1-1 and V is TRBV5-1; 7 bases are shared with TRBD1. CDR1 and CDR2 from the germline V gene are SGHRS and YFSETQ. The CDR3 extends over 14 amino acids. J gave up 4 bases and V 2 bases, and 5 bases lay outside the gene matches. The CDR3 nucleotides are TGCGCCAGCAGCTTTCGACAGGGTTCCACTGAAGCTTTCTTT. Protein sequence: CASSFRQGSTEAFF.

The CDR3, as DNA: TGTGCCAGCAACAAGGACTATGAAGCTTTCTTT. The encoded protein is CASNKDYEAFF. This rearrangement joins TRBV13 to TRBJ1-1; no firm D call. The germline V gene has CDR1 PRHDT and CDR2 FYEKMQ (reference sequence). V was clipped by 7 bases and J by 7 bases, with 10 bases between them. This CDR3 is 11 amino acids long. Using reference TRBV13 and TRBJ1-1 for the parts outside the CDR3, the full variable domain is AAGVIQSPRHLIKEKRETATLKCYPIPRHDTVYWYQQGPGQDPQFLISFYEKMQSDKGSIPDRFSAQQFSDYHSELNMSSLELGDSALYFCASNKDYEAFFGQGTRLTVV.

The chain is built from TRBV2 and TRBJ1-2; D is undetermined. The CDR3 runs to 13 residues. The V end was cut by 2 bases, the J end by 3 bases, with 7 bases between. Germline-derived CDR1 and CDR2 are SNHLY and FYNNEI. The CDR3 sequence is CASSEIRDYGYTF. The CDR3, as DNA: TGTGCCAGCAGTGAAATAAGGGACTATGGCTACACCTTC.

In its sample, this clone was seen once. The chain carries TRBV7-2 and TRBJ2-7, with D possibly TRBD1 on 6 matching bases. The germline V and J ends were trimmed by 1 base and 0 bases, with 7 bases remaining between them. Germline CDR1 is SGHTA and CDR2 is FQGNSA. The CDR3 loop spans 14 amino acids. CDR3 amino acids: CASSLGDTSYEQYF. As DNA, the CDR3 is TGTGCCAGCAGCTTAGGGGACACCTCCTACGAGCAGTACTTC.